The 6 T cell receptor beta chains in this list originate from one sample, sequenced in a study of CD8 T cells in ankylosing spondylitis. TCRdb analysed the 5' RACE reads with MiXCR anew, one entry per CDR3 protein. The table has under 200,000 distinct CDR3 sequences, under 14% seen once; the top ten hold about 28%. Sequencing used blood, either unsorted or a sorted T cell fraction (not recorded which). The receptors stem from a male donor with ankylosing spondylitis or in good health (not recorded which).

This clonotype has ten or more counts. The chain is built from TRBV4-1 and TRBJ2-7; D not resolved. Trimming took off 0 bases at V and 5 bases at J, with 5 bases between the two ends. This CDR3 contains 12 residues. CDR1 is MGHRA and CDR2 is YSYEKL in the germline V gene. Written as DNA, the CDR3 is TGCGCCAGCAGCCAAGATGGCCACGAGCAGTACTTC. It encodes CASSQDGHEQYF.

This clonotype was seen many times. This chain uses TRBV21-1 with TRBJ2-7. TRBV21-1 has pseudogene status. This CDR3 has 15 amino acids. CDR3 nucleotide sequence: TGTGCCAGCAGCAAAGGGGATATTTCGGGCTACGAGCAGTACTTC. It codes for CASSKGDISGYEQYF.

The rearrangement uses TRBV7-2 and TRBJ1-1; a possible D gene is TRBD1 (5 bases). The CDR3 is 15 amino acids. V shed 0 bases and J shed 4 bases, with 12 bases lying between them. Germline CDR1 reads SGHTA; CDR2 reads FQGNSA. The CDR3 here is CASSLALGEVTEAFF. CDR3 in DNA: TGTGCCAGCAGCTTAGCGTTGGGGGAGGTCACTGAAGCTTTCTTT.

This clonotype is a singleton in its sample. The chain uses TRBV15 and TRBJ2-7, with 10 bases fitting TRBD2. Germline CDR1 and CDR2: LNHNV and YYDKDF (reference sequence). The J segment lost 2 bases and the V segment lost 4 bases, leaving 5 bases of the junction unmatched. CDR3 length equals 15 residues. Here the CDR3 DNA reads TGTGCCACCAGCACCTTACTAGCGGGAACCTACGAGCAGTACTTC. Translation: CATSTLLAGTYEQYF.

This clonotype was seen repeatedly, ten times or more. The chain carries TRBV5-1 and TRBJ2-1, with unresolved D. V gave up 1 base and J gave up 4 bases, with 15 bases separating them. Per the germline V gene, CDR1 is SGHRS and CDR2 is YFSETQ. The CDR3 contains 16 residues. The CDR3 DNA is TGCGCCAGCAGCTTGACCGGAGTAGGGCTTTACAATGAGCAGTTCTTC. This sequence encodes CASSLTGVGLYNEQFF.

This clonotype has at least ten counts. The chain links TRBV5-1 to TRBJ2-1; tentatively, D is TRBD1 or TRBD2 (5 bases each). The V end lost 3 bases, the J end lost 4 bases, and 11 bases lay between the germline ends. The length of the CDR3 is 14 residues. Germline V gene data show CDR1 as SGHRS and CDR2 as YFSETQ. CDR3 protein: CASSSRDPYNEQFF. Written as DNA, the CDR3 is TGCGCCAGCAGCTCCCGGGACCCTTACAATGAGCAGTTCTTC.